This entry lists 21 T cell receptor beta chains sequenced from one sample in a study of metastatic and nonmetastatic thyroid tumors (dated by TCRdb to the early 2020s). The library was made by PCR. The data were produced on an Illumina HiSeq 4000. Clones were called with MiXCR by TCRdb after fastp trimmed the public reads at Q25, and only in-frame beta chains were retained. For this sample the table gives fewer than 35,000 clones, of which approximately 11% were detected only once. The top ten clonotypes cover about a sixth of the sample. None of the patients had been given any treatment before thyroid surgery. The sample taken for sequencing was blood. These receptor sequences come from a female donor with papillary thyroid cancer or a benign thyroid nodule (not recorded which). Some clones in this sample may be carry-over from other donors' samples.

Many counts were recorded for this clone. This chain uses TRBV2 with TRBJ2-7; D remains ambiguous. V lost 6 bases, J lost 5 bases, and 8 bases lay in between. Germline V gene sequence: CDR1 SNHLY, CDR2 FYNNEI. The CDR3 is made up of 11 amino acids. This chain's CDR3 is CASSPENEQYF. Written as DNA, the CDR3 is TGTGCCAGCAGCCCAGAGAACGAGCAGTACTTC.

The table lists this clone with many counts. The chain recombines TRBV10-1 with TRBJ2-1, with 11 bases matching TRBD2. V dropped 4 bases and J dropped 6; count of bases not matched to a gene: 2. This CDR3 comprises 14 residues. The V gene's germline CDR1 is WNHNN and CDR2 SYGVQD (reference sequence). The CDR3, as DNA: TGCGCCAGCAGTGTGGGACTAGCGGTCAATGAGCAGTTCTTC. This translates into CASSVGLAVNEQFF.

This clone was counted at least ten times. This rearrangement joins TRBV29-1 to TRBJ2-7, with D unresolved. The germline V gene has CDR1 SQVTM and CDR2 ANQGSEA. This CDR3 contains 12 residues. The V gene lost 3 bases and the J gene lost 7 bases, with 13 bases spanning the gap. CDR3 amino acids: CSVDNGSGEQYF. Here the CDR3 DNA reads TGCAGCGTTGATAACGGATCGGGTGAGCAGTACTTC.

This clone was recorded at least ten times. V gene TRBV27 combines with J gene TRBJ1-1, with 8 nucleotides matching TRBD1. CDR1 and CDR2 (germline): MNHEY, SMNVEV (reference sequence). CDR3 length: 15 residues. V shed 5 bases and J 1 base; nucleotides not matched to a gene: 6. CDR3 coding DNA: TGTGCCAGCAGTCAGGGGGCTATAGGGAACACTGAAGCTTTCTTT. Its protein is CASSQGAIGNTEAFF.

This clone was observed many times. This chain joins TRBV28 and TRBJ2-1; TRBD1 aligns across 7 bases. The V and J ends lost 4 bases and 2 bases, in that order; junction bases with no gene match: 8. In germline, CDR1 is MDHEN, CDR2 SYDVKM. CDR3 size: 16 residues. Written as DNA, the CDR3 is TGTGCCAGCAGTTCGGTTCAGGGGGATCCCTACAATGAGCAGTTCTTC. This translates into CASSSVQGDPYNEQFF.

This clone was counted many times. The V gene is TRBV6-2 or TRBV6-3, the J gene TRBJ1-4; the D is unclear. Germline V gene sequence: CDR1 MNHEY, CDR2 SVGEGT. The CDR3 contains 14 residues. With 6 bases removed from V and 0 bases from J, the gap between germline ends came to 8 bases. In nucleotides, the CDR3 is TGTGCCAGCAGCGGGAGAACAACTAATGAAAAACTGTTTTTT. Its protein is CASSGRTTNEKLFF.

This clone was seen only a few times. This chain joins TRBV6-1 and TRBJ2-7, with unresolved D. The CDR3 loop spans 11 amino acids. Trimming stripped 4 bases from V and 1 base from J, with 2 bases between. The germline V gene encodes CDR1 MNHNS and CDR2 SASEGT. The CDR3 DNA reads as TGTGCCAGCAGTGCATCCTACGAGCAGTACTTC. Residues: CASSASYEQYF.

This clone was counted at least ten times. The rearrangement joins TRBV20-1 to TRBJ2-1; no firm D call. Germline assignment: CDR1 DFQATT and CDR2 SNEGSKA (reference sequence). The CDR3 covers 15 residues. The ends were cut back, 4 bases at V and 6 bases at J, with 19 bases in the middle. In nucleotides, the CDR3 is TGCAGTGCTAAAGCTTTCTGGCAGTCGTCCAATGAGCAGTTCTTC. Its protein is CSAKAFWQSSNEQFF.

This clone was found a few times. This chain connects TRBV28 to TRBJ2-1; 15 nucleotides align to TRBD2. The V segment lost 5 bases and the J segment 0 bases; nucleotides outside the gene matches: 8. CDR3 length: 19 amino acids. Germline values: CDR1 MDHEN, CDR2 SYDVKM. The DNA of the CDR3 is TGTGCCAGCAGTAGTAGGACTAGCGGGAGGGCCAGCTCCTACAATGAGCAGTTCTTC. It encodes CASSSRTSGRASSYNEQFF.

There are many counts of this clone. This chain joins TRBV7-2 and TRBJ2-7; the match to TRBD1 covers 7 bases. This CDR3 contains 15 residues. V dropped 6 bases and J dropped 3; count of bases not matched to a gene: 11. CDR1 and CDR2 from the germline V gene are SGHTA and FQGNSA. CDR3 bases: TGTGCCAGCAGGTTGGACAGGCCGGCGGACTACGAGCAGTACTTC. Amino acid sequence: CASRLDRPADYEQYF.

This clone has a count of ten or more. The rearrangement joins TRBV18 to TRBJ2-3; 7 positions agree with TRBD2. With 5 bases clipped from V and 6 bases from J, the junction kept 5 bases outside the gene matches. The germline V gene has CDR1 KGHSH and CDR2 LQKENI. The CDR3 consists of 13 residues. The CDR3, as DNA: TGTGCCAGCTCAATTCAGGGAGGGGATACGCAGTATTTT. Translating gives CASSIQGGDTQYF.

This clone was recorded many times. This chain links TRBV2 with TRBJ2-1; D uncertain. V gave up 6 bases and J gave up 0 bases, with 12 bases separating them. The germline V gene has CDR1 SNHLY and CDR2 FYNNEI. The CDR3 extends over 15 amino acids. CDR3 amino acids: CASSRDPSSYNEQFF. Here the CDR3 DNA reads TGTGCCAGCAGCCGAGACCCGAGCTCCTACAATGAGCAGTTCTTC.

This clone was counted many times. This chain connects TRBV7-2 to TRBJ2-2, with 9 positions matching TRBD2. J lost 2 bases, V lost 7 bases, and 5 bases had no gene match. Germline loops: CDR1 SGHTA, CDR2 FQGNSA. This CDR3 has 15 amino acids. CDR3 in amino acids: CASTTSGFNTGELFF. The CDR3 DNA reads TGTGCCAGCACTACTAGCGGGTTTAACACCGGGGAGCTGTTTTTT.

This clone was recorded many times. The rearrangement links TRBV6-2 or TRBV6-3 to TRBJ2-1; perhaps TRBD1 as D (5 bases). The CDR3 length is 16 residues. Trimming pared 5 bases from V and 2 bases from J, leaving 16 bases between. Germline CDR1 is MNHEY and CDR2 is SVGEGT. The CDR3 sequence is CASSKQASLAYNEQFF. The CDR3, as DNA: TGTGCCAGCAGTAAACAGGCAAGTCTAGCCTACAATGAGCAGTTCTTC.

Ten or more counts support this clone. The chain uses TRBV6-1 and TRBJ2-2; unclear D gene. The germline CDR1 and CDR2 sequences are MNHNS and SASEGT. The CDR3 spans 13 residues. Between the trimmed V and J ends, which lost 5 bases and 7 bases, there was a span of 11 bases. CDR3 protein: CASSLTTVGELFF. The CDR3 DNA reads TGTGCCAGCAGTTTGACAACGGTCGGGGAGCTGTTTTTT.

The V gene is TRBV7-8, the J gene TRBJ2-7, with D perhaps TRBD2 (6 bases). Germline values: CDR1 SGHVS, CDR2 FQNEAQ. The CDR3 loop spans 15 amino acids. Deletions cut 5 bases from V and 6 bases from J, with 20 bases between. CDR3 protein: CASSGRRDASSEQYF. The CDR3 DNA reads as TGTGCCAGCAGCGGCAGGAGGGATGCTAGTAGCGAGCAGTACTTC.

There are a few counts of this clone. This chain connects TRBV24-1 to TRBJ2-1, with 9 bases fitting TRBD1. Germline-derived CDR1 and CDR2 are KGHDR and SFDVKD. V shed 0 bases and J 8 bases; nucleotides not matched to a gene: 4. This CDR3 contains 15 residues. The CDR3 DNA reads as TGTGCCACCAGTGATTTGACAGGGGGCTCGGATGAGCAGTTCTTC. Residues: CATSDLTGGSDEQFF.

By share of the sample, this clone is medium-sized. The CDR3 DNA reads TGTGCCAGCAGTTTCGGGAACACCGGGGAGCTGTTTTTT. It encodes CASSFGNTGELFF. The chain couples TRBV27 to TRBJ2-2; D not resolved. Trimming cost V 3 bases and J 1 base, with 3 bases left between them. The CDR3 consists of 13 residues. Germline V CDR1 and CDR2: MNHEY, SMNVEV (reference sequence).

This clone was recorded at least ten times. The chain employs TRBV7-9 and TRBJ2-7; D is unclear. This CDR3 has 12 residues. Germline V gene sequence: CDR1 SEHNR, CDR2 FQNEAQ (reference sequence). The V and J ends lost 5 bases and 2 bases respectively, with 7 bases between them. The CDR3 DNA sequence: TGTGCCAGCAGCCCTGGGACCTACGAGCAGTACTTC. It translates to CASSPGTYEQYF.

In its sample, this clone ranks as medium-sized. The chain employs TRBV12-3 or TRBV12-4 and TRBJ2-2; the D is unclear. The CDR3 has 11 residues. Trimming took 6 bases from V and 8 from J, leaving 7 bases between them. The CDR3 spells CASSPRGELFF. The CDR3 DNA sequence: TGTGCCAGCAGCCCCAGAGGGGAGCTGTTTTTT.

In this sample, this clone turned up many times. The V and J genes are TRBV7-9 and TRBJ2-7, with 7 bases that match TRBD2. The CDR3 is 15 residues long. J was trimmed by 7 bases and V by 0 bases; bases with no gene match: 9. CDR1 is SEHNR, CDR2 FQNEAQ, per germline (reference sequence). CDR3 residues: CASSLALAGVGEQYF. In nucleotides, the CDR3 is TGTGCCAGCAGCTTAGCCCTGGCGGGAGTGGGAGAGCAGTACTTC.